These T cell receptor beta chains were read from a single sample in a study of T cell responses to AZD1222 COVID-19 vaccine. Sequencing used immunoSEQ multiplex PCR; TCRdb keeps in-frame clones, though not all of them. The table lists approximately 170,000 clones, approximately 90% of them singletons, with approximately 4.7% in the top ten. The sequencing here drew on peripheral blood, taken on day 0 of AZD1222 vaccination. The receptors shown here come from an adult in good health. Both conserved end residues are trimmed from each CDR3.

CDR3: ASSPGLAVNTGELF
V: TRBV3-1/TRBV3-2
J: TRBJ2-2
length: 14

CDR3: ASSPTGRQVHTEAF
V: TRBV4-1
J: TRBJ1-1
length: 14

CDR3: ASSQGQGATDTQY
V: TRBV4-2
J: TRBJ2-3
length: 13

CDR3: ASSDDAGGYSPLH
V: TRBV6-4
J: TRBJ1-6
length: 13

CDR3: ASSIGGSVNEQF
V: TRBV19
J: TRBJ2-1
length: 12

CDR3: ASRGGRTGSYEQY
V: TRBV6-4
J: TRBJ2-7
length: 13

CDR3: SASGTSVHEQY
V: TRBV20-1
J: TRBJ2-7
length: 11

CDR3: AWAEGAALEAF
V: TRBV30
J: TRBJ1-1
length: 11

CDR3: ASSQNLPFGGIENEQF
V: TRBV4-2
J: TRBJ2-1
length: 16

CDR3: ASSLTDSKWNYEQY
V: TRBV27
J: TRBJ2-7
length: 14

CDR3: SVEPGGSGNTIY
V: TRBV29-1
J: TRBJ1-3
length: 12

CDR3: ASSLARNRMGNEQF
V: TRBV5-4
J: TRBJ2-1
length: 14

CDR3: SAWRDTQY
V: TRBV29-1
J: TRBJ2-3
length: 8

CDR3: ASSYRGDTEAF
V: TRBV6-5
J: TRBJ1-1
length: 11

CDR3: ASRREGGSYEQY
V: TRBV28
J: TRBJ2-7
length: 12

CDR3: ASSIDTLSGPSMNTEAF
V: TRBV19
J: TRBJ1-1
length: 17

CDR3: ASRDSPTDTQY
V: TRBV19
J: TRBJ2-3
length: 11

CDR3: ASSQGPTETLYGYT
V: TRBV4-2
J: TRBJ1-2
length: 14

CDR3: ASSLYGDTNTEAF
V: TRBV27
J: TRBJ1-1
length: 13

CDR3: ASTPGQGAYGYT
V: TRBV28
J: TRBJ1-2
length: 12

CDR3: AWRVEEGSPLH
V: TRBV30
J: TRBJ1-6
length: 11

CDR3: ASSLLGGRGQF
V: TRBV7-2
J: TRBJ2-1
length: 11

CDR3: ASSDRGGLGGNEQF
V: TRBV2
J: TRBJ2-1
length: 14

CDR3: ASSTGNYGYT
V: TRBV27
J: TRBJ1-2
length: 10

CDR3: ASRRPGTINYEQY
V: TRBV11-2
J: TRBJ2-7
length: 13

CDR3: ASSIQQGAIYSNQPQH
V: TRBV19
J: TRBJ1-5
length: 16

CDR3: SAGNEQF
V: TRBV20-1
J: TRBJ2-1
length: 7

CDR3: ASSEYNHEQY
V: TRBV25-1
J: TRBJ2-7
length: 10

CDR3: ASKERSGLGNTEAF
V: TRBV2
J: TRBJ1-1
length: 14

CDR3: ASSPPDRVRSPLH
V: TRBV19
J: TRBJ1-6
length: 13

CDR3: ASSYRGSVYGYT
V: TRBV27
J: TRBJ1-2
length: 12

CDR3: ASSRQGTYEQY
V: TRBV12-3/TRBV12-4
J: TRBJ2-7
length: 11

CDR3: ASSMTGGNEKLF
V: TRBV27
J: TRBJ1-4
length: 12

CDR3: ASSWTRAETQY
V: TRBV6-6
J: TRBJ2-5
length: 11

CDR3: AFGTGTYSGELF
V: TRBV30
J: TRBJ2-2
length: 12

CDR3: ASSAGEGGGNQPQH
V: TRBV5-1
J: TRBJ1-5
length: 14

CDR3: ASTRSINYGYT
V: TRBV28
J: TRBJ1-2
length: 11

CDR3: ASSHWGGGEETQY
V: TRBV9
J: TRBJ2-5
length: 13

CDR3: ASSLSGKYNEQF
V: TRBV7-9
J: TRBJ2-1
length: 12

CDR3: ASSQNRGLGEQY
V: TRBV3-1/TRBV3-2
J: TRBJ2-7
length: 12

CDR3: ASSTGTGKGSPLH
V: TRBV11-3
J: TRBJ1-6
length: 13

CDR3: ASSRSGRANTGELF
V: TRBV28
J: TRBJ2-2
length: 14

CDR3: ASSWTSGRATYNEQF
V: TRBV13
J: TRBJ2-1
length: 15

CDR3: SAGLRGKLF
V: TRBV20-1
J: TRBJ1-4
length: 9

CDR3: ASSSGRFTDTQY
V: TRBV11-2
J: TRBJ2-3
length: 12

CDR3: AWRPPAGPLTNTQY
V: TRBV30
J: TRBJ2-3
length: 14

CDR3: ASSEGVVYNSPLH
V: TRBV3-1/TRBV3-2
J: TRBJ1-6
length: 13

CDR3: ASSPDRVGGYT
V: TRBV7-6
J: TRBJ1-2
length: 11

CDR3: ASNTGGEQY
V: TRBV6-5
J: TRBJ2-7
length: 9

CDR3: ATSDFSTGYGYT
V: TRBV24-1
J: TRBJ1-2
length: 12

CDR3: ASSPPPGGTDTQY
V: TRBV18
J: TRBJ2-3
length: 13

CDR3: ASSSGRSYGYT
V: TRBV6-5
J: TRBJ1-2
length: 11

CDR3: ATRARGDRRDNEQF
V: TRBV24-1
J: TRBJ2-1
length: 14

CDR3: ASSLLAAGTDTQY
V: TRBV5-8
J: TRBJ2-3
length: 13